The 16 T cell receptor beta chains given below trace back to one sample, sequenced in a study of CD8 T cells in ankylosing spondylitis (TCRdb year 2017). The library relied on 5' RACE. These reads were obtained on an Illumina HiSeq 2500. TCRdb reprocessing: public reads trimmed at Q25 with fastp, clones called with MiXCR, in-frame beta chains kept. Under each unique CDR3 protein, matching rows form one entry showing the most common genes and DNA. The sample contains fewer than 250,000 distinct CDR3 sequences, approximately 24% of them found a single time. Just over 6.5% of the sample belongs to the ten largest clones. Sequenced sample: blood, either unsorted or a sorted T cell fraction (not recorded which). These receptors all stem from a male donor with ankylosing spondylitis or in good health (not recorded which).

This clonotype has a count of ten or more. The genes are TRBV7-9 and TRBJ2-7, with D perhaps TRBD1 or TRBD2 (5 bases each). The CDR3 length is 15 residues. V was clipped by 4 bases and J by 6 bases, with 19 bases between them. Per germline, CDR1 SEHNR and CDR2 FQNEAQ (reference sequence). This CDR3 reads CASSSRWDAEREQYF. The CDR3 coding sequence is TGTGCCAGCAGCTCCCGATGGGACGCTGAGCGCGAGCAGTACTTC.

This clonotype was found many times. CDR3 residues: CASSLSRGVYEQYF. DNA for the CDR3: TGCGCCAGCAGCTTGTCCAGGGGAGTCTACGAGCAGTACTTC. The rearrangement uses TRBV5-1 and TRBJ2-7; tentative D call: TRBD1 (6 bases). Germline V gene data show CDR1 as SGHRS and CDR2 as YFSETQ. This CDR3 has 14 residues. Trimming cost V 1 base and J 3 bases, with 11 bases left between them.

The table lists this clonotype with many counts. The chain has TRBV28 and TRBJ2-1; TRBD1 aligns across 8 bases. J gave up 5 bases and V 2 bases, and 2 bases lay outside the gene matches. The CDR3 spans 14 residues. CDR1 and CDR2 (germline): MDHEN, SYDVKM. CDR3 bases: TGTGCCAGCAGTTTAGTGGGACAGGACAATGAGCAGTTCTTC. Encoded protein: CASSLVGQDNEQFF.

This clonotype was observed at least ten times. CDR3 DNA sequence: TGTGCCAGCAGCGCTCAGGGGGCGGGCTACGAGCAGTACTTC. This encodes CASSAQGAGYEQYF. The gene calls are TRBV7-2 and TRBJ2-7; 8 nucleotides align to TRBD1. Unmatched junction bases numbered 6, after V lost 5 bases and J lost 3 bases. Germline values: CDR1 SGHTA, CDR2 FQGNSA. The CDR3 totals 14 residues.

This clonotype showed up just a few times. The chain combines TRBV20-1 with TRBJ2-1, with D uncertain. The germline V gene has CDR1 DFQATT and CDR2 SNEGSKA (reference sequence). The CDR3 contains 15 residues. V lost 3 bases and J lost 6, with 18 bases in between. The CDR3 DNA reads TGCAGTGCTAGGCTGGGGTTGTTCGGCCCCAATGAGCAGTTCTTC. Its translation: CSARLGLFGPNEQFF.

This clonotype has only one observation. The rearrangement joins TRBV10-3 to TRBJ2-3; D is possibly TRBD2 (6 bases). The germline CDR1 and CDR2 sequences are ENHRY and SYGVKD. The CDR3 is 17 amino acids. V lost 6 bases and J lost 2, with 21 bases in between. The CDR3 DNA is TGTGCCATCAGCGGGTCGTCGCGGGAAGGGCACACAGATACGCAGTATTTT. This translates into CAISGSSREGHTDTQYF.

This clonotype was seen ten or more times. The CDR3 coding sequence is TGTGCCAGCAACGCTATCCCCGGGACAGGGTCCTTCTACGAGCAGTACTTC. It specifies CASNAIPGTGSFYEQYF. The gene calls are TRBV28 and TRBJ2-7; 9 bases are shared with TRBD1. Unmatched junction bases numbered 16, after V lost 7 bases and J lost 3 bases. CDR1 is MDHEN, CDR2 SYDVKM, per germline. The CDR3 is made up of 17 amino acids. The full variable domain, in which reference TRBV28 and TRBJ2-7 provide the parts outside the CDR3, is DVKVTQSSRYLVKRTGEKVFLECVQDMDHENMFWYRQDPGLGLRLIYFSYDVKMKEKGDIPEGYSVSREKKERFSLILESASTNQTSMYLCASNAIPGTGSFYEQYFGPGTRLTVT.

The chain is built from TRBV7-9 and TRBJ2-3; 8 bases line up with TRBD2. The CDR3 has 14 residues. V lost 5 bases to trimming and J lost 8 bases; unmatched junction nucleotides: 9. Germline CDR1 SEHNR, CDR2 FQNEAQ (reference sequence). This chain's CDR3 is CASSPGTSASTQYF. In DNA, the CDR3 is TGTGCCAGCAGCCCCGGGACTAGTGCGAGTACGCAGTATTTT.

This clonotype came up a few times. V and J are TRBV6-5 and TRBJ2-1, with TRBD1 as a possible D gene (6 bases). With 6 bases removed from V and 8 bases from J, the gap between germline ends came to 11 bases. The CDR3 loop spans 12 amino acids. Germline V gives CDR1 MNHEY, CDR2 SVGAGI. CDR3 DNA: TGTGCCAGCAGGCCCAGGGGACATGAGCAGTTCTTC. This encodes CASRPRGHEQFF.

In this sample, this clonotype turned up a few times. The CDR3 is CSARVGTSLVVSYNEQFF. The CDR3 nucleotides read TGCAGTGCTAGGGTGGGGACTAGTCTAGTTGTGTCCTACAATGAGCAGTTCTTC. The chain is built from TRBV20-1 and TRBJ2-1; 8 bases map to TRBD2. This CDR3 comprises 18 residues. The V segment lost 3 bases and the J segment 1 base; nucleotides outside the gene matches: 14. The germline CDR1 and CDR2 sequences are DFQATT and SNEGSKA (reference sequence).

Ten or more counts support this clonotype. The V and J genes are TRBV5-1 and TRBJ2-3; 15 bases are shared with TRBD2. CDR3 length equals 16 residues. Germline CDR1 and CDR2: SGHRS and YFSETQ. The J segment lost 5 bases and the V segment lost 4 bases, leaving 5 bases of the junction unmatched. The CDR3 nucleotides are TGCGCCAGCAGCCCGGGACTAGCGGGAGGACTAGATACGCAGTATTTT. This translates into CASSPGLAGGLDTQYF.

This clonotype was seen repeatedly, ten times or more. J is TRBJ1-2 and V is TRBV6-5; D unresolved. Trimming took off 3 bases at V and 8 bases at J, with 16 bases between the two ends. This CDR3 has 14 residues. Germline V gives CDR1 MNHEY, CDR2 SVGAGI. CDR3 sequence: CASSYTQEGSGYTF. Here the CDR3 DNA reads TGTGCCAGCAGTTATACCCAAGAAGGGAGCGGCTACACCTTC.

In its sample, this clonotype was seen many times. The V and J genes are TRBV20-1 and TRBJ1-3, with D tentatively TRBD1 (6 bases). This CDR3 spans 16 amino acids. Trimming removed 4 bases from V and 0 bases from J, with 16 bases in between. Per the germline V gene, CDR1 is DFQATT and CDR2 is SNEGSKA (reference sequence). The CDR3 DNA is TGCAGTGCTAAGGACACCCAGGGGTCCTCTGGAAACACCATATATTTT. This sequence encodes CSAKDTQGSSGNTIYF.

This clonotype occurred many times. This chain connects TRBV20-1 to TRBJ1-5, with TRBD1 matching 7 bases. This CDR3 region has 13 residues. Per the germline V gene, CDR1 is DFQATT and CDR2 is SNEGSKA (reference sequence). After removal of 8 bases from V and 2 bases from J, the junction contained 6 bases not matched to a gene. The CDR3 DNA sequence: TGCAGTTGCTCCGGGACAGGCAATCAGCCCCAGCATTTT. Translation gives CSCSGTGNQPQHF.

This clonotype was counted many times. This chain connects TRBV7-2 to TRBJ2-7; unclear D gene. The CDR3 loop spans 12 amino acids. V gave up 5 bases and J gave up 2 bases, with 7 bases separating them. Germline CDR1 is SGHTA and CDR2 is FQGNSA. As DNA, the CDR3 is TGTGCCAGCAGCCCCAATACCTACGAGCAGTACTTC. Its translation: CASSPNTYEQYF. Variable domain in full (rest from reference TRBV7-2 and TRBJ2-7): GAGVSQSPSNKVTEKGKDVELRCDPISGHTALYWYRQSLGQGLEFLIYFQGNSAPDKSGLPSDRFSAERTGGSVSTLTIQRTQQEDSAVYLCASSPNTYEQYFGPGTRLTVT.

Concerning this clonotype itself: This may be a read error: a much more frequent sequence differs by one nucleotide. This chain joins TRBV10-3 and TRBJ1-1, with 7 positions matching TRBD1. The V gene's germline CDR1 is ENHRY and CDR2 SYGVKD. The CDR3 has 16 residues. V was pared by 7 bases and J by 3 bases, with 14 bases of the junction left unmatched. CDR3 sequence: CAINRGATGRDTEAFF. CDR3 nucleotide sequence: TGTGCCATCAACCGGGGAGCGACAGGGCGGGACACTGAAGCTTTCTTT.